The entry below gives a single T cell receptor beta chain sequence along with its context. Its antigen is still unknown. The source of the sample is a study of cytomegalovirus exposure and HLA in healthy donors. Study-level findings and limits: It was reported that the classifier diagnosed cytomegalovirus status with high specificity and sensitivity in both the original and validation cohorts. Specificity of a few CMV-associated chains for CMV antigens was verified in vitro.

J gave up 0 bases and V 4 bases, and 5 bases lay outside the gene matches. There are 16 residues in the CDR3. Germline V gives CDR1 MGHRA, CDR2 YSYEKL. Vbeta (60) and Jbeta (13) primers were used in the PCR. Sequencing used immunoSEQ multiplex PCR; TCRdb keeps in-frame clones, though not all of them. The sample consists of about 200,000 clones, around 80% of them appearing once. The V call is TRBV4-1, the J call TRBJ1-1, with 10 bases lining up with TRBD1. This TCR derives from a man aged 45-65 years in good health and CMV-seronegative. Sequenced input: PBMCs. As DNA, the CDR3 is TGCGCCAGCAGCCTCGGGACAGGGGTCATGAACACTGAAGCTTTCTTT. This gives the protein CASSLGTGVMNTEAFF.